Shown below are 21 T cell receptor beta chains from a single sample sequenced in a study of blood T cell repertoires in COVID-19. Generated by immunoSEQ multiplex PCR, the TCRdb table keeps only in-frame clones and is missing some. The table has 450,000 to 500,000 clones, 75% to 90% seen once. Sequencing used PBMCs or T cells enriched from blood (not recorded which). These receptors were taken from a woman in her late teens or twenties who had recovered from COVID-19.

The J gene is TRBJ1-6, the V gene TRBV10-3; D is ambiguous. The germline V and J ends were trimmed by 6 bases and 10 bases, with 22 bases remaining between them. Per the germline V gene, CDR1 is ENHRY and CDR2 is SYGVKD. The CDR3 covers 16 residues. The CDR3 spells CAISPRGGEAESPLHF. CDR3 DNA: TGTGCCATCAGCCCCCGTGGCGGGGAGGCAGAATCACCCCTCCACTTT.

The gene calls are TRBV2 and TRBJ1-2, with TRBD1 matching over 7 bases. Germline CDR1 and CDR2: SNHLY and FYNNEI. The CDR3 covers 15 residues. Unmatched junction bases numbered 6, after V lost 1 base and J lost 4 bases. The CDR3 region is CASSEGAGGIYGYTF. Here the CDR3 DNA reads TGTGCCAGCAGTGAAGGCGCAGGGGGAATCTATGGCTACACCTTC.

CDR3 sequence (DNA): TGTGCCAGCAGCTCCCAGTCCCTGCAGGAGACCCAGTACTTC. Protein product: CASSSQSLQETQYF. The chain joins TRBV7-2 to TRBJ2-5, with no clear D. The V and J ends lost 4 bases and 5 bases respectively, with 14 bases between them. The CDR3 length is 14 residues. CDR1 SGHTA and CDR2 FQGNSA come from the germline V gene.

This clone was observed at least ten times. The V call is TRBV11-2, the J call TRBJ2-7, with 9 bases that match TRBD2. The CDR3 totals 14 residues. Germline-derived CDR1 and CDR2 are SGHAT and FQNNGV. V shed 7 bases, J shed 2 bases, and the junction held 6 bases outside the gene matches. CDR3 nucleotide sequence: TGTGCCAGCACCATTAGCGGGGGTACCTACGAGCAGTACTTC. This encodes CASTISGGTYEQYF.

The chain joins TRBV2 to TRBJ1-2, with TRBD1 identical over 10 bases. Germline lookup yields CDR1 SNHLY and CDR2 FYNNEI. This CDR3 spans 13 amino acids. Trimming took 6 bases from V and 8 from J; bases not matched to a gene: 6. The chain's CDR3 is CASRLDRGQGYTF. In DNA form, the CDR3 reads TGTGCCAGCAGACTCGACAGGGGGCAAGGCTACACCTTC.

The chain recombines TRBV10-1 with TRBJ1-2, with D uncertain. The CDR3 sequence is 13 residues long. The ends were cut back, 2 bases at V and 7 bases at J, with 11 bases in the middle. CDR1 and CDR2 (germline): WNHNN, SYGVQD (reference sequence). The CDR3 DNA sequence: TGCGCCAGCAGTGAGACGCTCTTCGGTGGCTACACCTTC. This gives the protein CASSETLFGGYTF.

As to this clone: A read error may produce the germline difference seen at one junction end. The chain recombines TRBV11-2 with TRBJ2-7; 7 nucleotides agree with TRBD1. Germline V lookup: CDR1 SGHAT, CDR2 FQNNGV. CDR3 size: 19 residues. The CDR3 sequence: CASSVEGGPWLLSSYEQYF. The CDR3 nucleotides read TGTGCCAGCAGCGTAGAAGGGGGCCCCTGGCTCCTAAGCTCCTACGAGCAGTACTTC.

V gene TRBV10-3 combines with J gene TRBJ1-1; the D is unclear. CDR1 and CDR2 from the germline V gene are ENHRY and SYGVKD. V was shortened by 7 bases and J by 0 bases, with 12 bases between the two germline ends. The CDR3 is made up of 14 amino acids. In nucleotides, the CDR3 is TGTGCCATCACTTCAGGACTGATGAACACTGAAGCTTTCTTT. It translates to CAITSGLMNTEAFF.

The V call is TRBV7-9, the J call TRBJ2-7; 7 bases match TRBD1. Germline V lookup: CDR1 SEHNR, CDR2 FQNEAQ (reference sequence). V lost 5 bases, J lost 4 bases, and 5 bases stayed unmatched. The CDR3 extends over 13 amino acids. CDR3: CASSRGTAYEQYF. DNA for the CDR3: TGTGCCAGCAGCCGTGGGACAGCTTACGAGCAGTACTTC.

The V gene is TRBV6-5, the J gene TRBJ1-1; D perhaps matches TRBD1 (5 bases). Looked up from germline, CDR1 is MNHEY and CDR2 is SVGAGI. Trimming took off 9 bases at V and 1 base at J, with 9 bases between the two ends. The CDR3 is 12 amino acids. The CDR3 here is CASSRANTEAFF. CDR3 bases: TGTGCCAGTTCCAGGGCGAACACTGAAGCTTTCTTT.

This chain links TRBV6-5 with TRBJ1-2; maybe TRBD1 (5 bases). Germline-derived CDR1 and CDR2 are MNHEY and SVGAGI. The V gene lost 0 bases and the J gene lost 1 base, with 9 bases spanning the gap. The CDR3 consists of 15 residues. CDR3 nucleotides: TGTGCCAGCAGTTACTCTATGACAGATAACTATGGCTACACCTTC. It translates to CASSYSMTDNYGYTF.

The CDR3: CASSLGLADSYEQYF. CDR3 in DNA: TGTGCCAGCAGCCTCGGACTAGCGGACTCCTACGAGCAGTACTTC. This rearrangement joins TRBV7-9 to TRBJ2-7; 10 nucleotides match TRBD2. V shed 5 bases, J shed 0 bases, and the junction held 4 bases outside the gene matches. The germline V gene has CDR1 SEHNR and CDR2 FQNEAQ (reference sequence). The CDR3 consists of 15 residues.

The chain uses TRBV28 and TRBJ2-1; 7 nucleotides align to TRBD1. There are 15 residues in the CDR3. Germline V lookup: CDR1 MDHEN, CDR2 SYDVKM. V trimming: 3 bases; J trimming: 9 bases; junction bases outside the gene matches: 11. CDR3 loop: CASSFRYRGVGEQFF. The CDR3 coding sequence is TGTGCCAGCAGTTTTCGGTACAGGGGAGTGGGTGAGCAGTTCTTC. The entire variable domain, with the rest obtained from reference TRBV28 and TRBJ2-1, is as follows: DVKVTQSSRYLVKRTGEKVFLECVQDMDHENMFWYRQDPGLGLRLIYFSYDVKMKEKGDIPEGYSVSREKKERFSLILESASTNQTSMYLCASSFRYRGVGEQFFGPGTRLTVL.

V gene TRBV12-3 or TRBV12-4 combines with J gene TRBJ1-1; D perhaps matches TRBD1 (5 bases). Trimming shortened V by 6 bases and J by 5 bases, and 13 bases separated the two germline ends. The CDR3 runs 13 residues. The DNA for the CDR3 is TGTGCCAGCAGCCCGACAGCTCCTACTGAAGCTTTCTTT. Translated, it gives CASSPTAPTEAFF.

This clone was seen only once. The V and J genes are TRBV27 and TRBJ1-2; D unclear. This CDR3 is 14 amino acids long. CDR1 and CDR2 (germline): MNHEY, SMNVEV (reference sequence). V gave up 0 bases and J gave up 4 bases, with 9 bases separating them. The CDR3 reads CASSLSGRSYGYTF. CDR3 bases: TGTGCCAGCAGTTTATCGGGGAGAAGCTATGGCTACACCTTC.

This chain uses TRBV2 with TRBJ1-2; D gene unclear. Germline CDR1 and CDR2: SNHLY and FYNNEI. The CDR3 runs to 15 residues. Trimming pared 7 bases from V and 6 bases from J, leaving 21 bases between. The CDR3 here is CASKGASETRHGYTF. CDR3 in DNA: TGTGCCAGCAAAGGAGCGAGCGAGACGAGGCATGGCTACACCTTC.

CDR3 DNA: TGTGCCAGCAGCTTCGGAACCCTGGCGGGGGGAGCAGATACGCAGTATTTT. Protein sequence: CASSFGTLAGGADTQYF. This chain connects TRBV5-4 to TRBJ2-3; TRBD2 agrees at 8 bases. From germline, CDR1 is SGHNT and CDR2 YYREEE (reference sequence). The CDR3 contains 17 residues. V lost 2 bases and J lost 4; bases outside the gene matches: 12.

The gene calls are TRBV3-1 (or the pseudogene TRBV3-2) and TRBJ1-2, with D tentatively TRBD1 (6 bases). The CDR3 runs 11 residues. The V gene lost 0 bases and the J gene lost 13 bases, with 9 bases spanning the gap. The germline CDR1 and CDR2 sequences are LGHDT and YNNKEL (reference sequence). The CDR3 here is CASSQDRGSTF. CDR3 in DNA: TGTGCCAGCAGCCAAGACAGGGGTAGCACCTTC.

The chain combines TRBV7-9 with TRBJ2-3; no firm D call. This CDR3 is built from 13 residues. Germline V lookup: CDR1 SEHNR, CDR2 FQNEAQ (reference sequence). With 5 bases removed from V and 5 bases from J, the gap between germline ends came to 11 bases. DNA of the CDR3: TGTGCCAGCAGCCAAAGCCGCTTAGATACGCAGTATTTT. Protein: CASSQSRLDTQYF.

This chain connects TRBV15 to TRBJ2-1; D is undetermined. From germline, CDR1 is LNHNV and CDR2 YYDKDF (reference sequence). Trimming pared 8 bases from V and 8 bases from J, leaving 16 bases between. The CDR3 is 13 amino acids. Written as DNA, the CDR3 is TGTGCCACCGGAAGGAACAGTTTGGATGAGCAGTTCTTC. This gives the protein CATGRNSLDEQFF.

V usage is TRBV19 and J usage is TRBJ2-7, with TRBD2 identical over 8 bases. V dropped 5 bases and J dropped 6; count of bases not matched to a gene: 0. CDR1 and CDR2 (germline): LNHDA, SQIVND (reference sequence). This CDR3 is built from 11 residues. As DNA, the CDR3 is TGTGCCAGTAGTCGGGAGGGCGAGCAGTACTTC. This encodes CASSREGEQYF.